This TCR beta chain was profiled in a study of vaccination and CD4 T cells after COVID-19. Overall study: Recovered-phase convalescent patients showed SARS-CoV-2 positivity by nasal swab PCR; several were mild, one severe. With a range of 35 to 161, the median interval from diagnosis to drawing post-COVID samples was 85 to 120 days. Samples after vaccination came a median 72 days past dose two, ranging 14 to 241.

This clonotype was counted a single time. Antigen specificity is unknown. Sequencing of cultured CD4+ T cell DNA used the Oncomine TCR Beta short-read assay. One entry per CDR3 protein, called by TCRdb with MiXCR from the PCR reads. This sample carries 20,000 to 25,000 distinct CDR3 sequences, approximately 40% of them seen once, and the ten largest clones take less than 5.5%. Treatment described: roughly 10-day PBMC culture with coronavirus spike peptide pools or control peptides (ViraFEST assay). The sample in question was CD4+ T cells from blood, cultured in vitro, obtained before SARS-CoV-2 vaccination. The TCR sequence derives from a human donor who had recovered from COVID-19.

As DNA, the CDR3 is TGCAGCGTTCGCTCATCCCGGGGGAGCGTCTATGAGCAGTTCTTC. Protein product: CSVRSSRGSVYEQFF. The rearrangement links TRBV29-1 to TRBJ2-1; the D gene is possibly TRBD2 (6 bases). Trimming removed 5 bases from V and 8 bases from J, with 22 bases in between. Germline V gene data show CDR1 as SQVTM and CDR2 as ANQGSEA. The CDR3 totals 15 residues.